This T cell receptor (beta chain) was profiled in a study of cytomegalovirus exposure and HLA in healthy donors. Notes on this clone: Its antigen remains unidentified.

Amplification used 60 Vbeta primers and 13 Jbeta primers. Sequencing was performed with immunoSEQ multiplex PCR; in TCRdb, only in-frame clones are kept and a portion is missing. Of 150,000 to 200,000 clones listed, 78% are singletons. Study-wide points: Available immune exposure information covered CMV serostatus only. Researchers counted some 150 TCR beta chains as cytomegalovirus-associated. Presence/absence analyses assumed roughly uniform sequencing depth across donors.

This CDR3 is built from 13 residues. The germline CDR1 and CDR2 sequences are MNHEY and SVGAGI. With V trimmed by 7 bases and J by 6 bases, 6 bases remained unmatched. The chain couples TRBV6-5 to TRBJ1-1; 9 nucleotides match TRBD1. This sequence was found in a woman aged 35 to 49 in good health and CMV-seropositive. The sequencing sample was made of PBMCs. CDR3 DNA: TGTGCCAGCATCAACAGGGGGCTATCTGAAGCTTTCTTT. Translation gives CASINRGLSEAFF.